The 20 T cell receptor beta chains in this list originate from one sample, sequenced in a study of blood T cells in healthy people across ages. A second about 7 to 11 cycle PCR used barcoded and J-beta primers. One entry per CDR3 protein results from TCRdb running MiXCR on the 5' RACE reads. Altogether around 1,700,000 distinct CDR3 sequences are present, roughly 27% being singletons, with the ten largest covering 7% to 9%. The sample comprised blood. Every receptor here comes from a woman in her twenties or thirties in good health.

At least ten counts were recorded for this clonotype. This rearrangement joins TRBV7-8 to TRBJ2-7, with TRBD1 as a possible D gene (6 bases). Trimming took off 1 base at V and 0 bases at J, with 13 bases between the two ends. The CDR3 runs to 16 residues. The germline gives CDR1 SGHVS, CDR2 FQNEAQ. The CDR3 region is CASSLGAETGSYEQYF. The DNA of the CDR3 is TGTGCCAGCAGCTTAGGAGCCGAGACAGGCTCCTACGAGCAGTACTTC.

This clonotype was observed many times. The junction differs from germline at one of its ends, possibly a read error. The rearrangement links TRBV2 to TRBJ2-7; D uncertain. The CDR3 consists of 11 residues. Per the germline V gene, CDR1 is SNHLY and CDR2 is FYNNEI. The CDR3, as DNA: TGCGCCAGCAGCTTGGAGTTCGAGCAGTACTTC. As protein: CASSLEFEQYF.

The V and J genes are TRBV24-1 and TRBJ2-3; a weak D match, TRBD2 (6 bases). V lost 5 bases, J lost 2 bases, and 7 bases lay in between. The CDR3 sequence is 13 residues long. Germline-derived CDR1 and CDR2 are KGHDR and SFDVKD. In nucleotides, the CDR3 is TGTGCCACCAGTGGCGGGGTCACAGATACGCAGTATTTT. Encoded protein: CATSGGVTDTQYF.

The rearrangement links TRBV18 to TRBJ2-4; 7 positions agree with TRBD2. The germline V gene has CDR1 KGHSH and CDR2 LQKENI. There are 15 residues in the CDR3. The ends lost 2 bases at V and 13 bases at J; junction bases unmatched: 14. CDR3: CASSPSSGNIDEQYF. The CDR3 DNA sequence: TGTGCCAGCTCACCAAGCAGCGGGAATATAGATGAGCAGTACTTC. Variable domain in full (rest from reference TRBV18 and TRBJ2-4): NAGVMQNPRHLVRRRGQEARLRCSPMKGHSHVYWYRQLPEEGLKFMVYLQKENIIDESGMPKERFSAEFPKEGPSILRIQQVVRGDSAAYFCASSPSSGNIDEQYFGAGTRLSVL.

This rearrangement joins TRBV6-5 to TRBJ1-2; 7 bases map to TRBD1. Trimming removed 4 bases from V and 5 bases from J; junction bases left unmatched: 16. There are 17 residues in the CDR3. Germline V CDR1 and CDR2: MNHEY, SVGAGI. The DNA of the CDR3 is TGTGCCAGCAGTTCACGGACAGGCTCGGGGAAGGGTTATGGCTACACCTTC. Amino acid sequence: CASSSRTGSGKGYGYTF.

This clonotype was seen repeatedly, ten times or more. V is TRBV29-1 and J is TRBJ2-1; 8 bases fit TRBD2. The CDR3 runs to 14 residues. CDR1 and CDR2 (germline): SQVTM, ANQGSEA. With V trimmed by 4 bases and J by 4 bases, 6 bases remained unmatched. The CDR3 DNA follows: TGCAGCGTTGGGCCTAGCGGGTTTTACAATGAGCAGTTCTTC. Translating gives CSVGPSGFYNEQFF.

This clonotype was counted only a few times. The CDR3 region is CASSPGVRTQYF. The CDR3 nucleotides read TGTGCCAGCAGCCCCGGGGTACGGACCCAGTACTTC. The chain links TRBV6-5 to TRBJ2-5, with D perhaps matching TRBD2 (5 bases). V was shortened by 6 bases and J by 7 bases, with 12 bases between the two germline ends. The CDR3 sequence is 12 residues long. CDR1 is MNHEY, CDR2 SVGAGI, per germline.

This chain links TRBV4-3 with TRBJ2-7, with 13 bases that match TRBD2. The trim removed 1 base at V and 3 bases at J, leaving 12 bases unmatched. There are 19 residues in the CDR3. Germline V gene lookup returns CDR1 LGHNA and CDR2 YSLEER. DNA for the CDR3: TGCGCCAGCAGCCAAGTCGGGCCAGCGGGACTAGCGGGGAGCTACGAGCAGTACTTC. It specifies CASSQVGPAGLAGSYEQYF.

The CDR3 protein is CASSPQGAGPWAPDTQYF. The CDR3 nucleotides read TGCGCCAGCAGCCCCCAGGGGGCGGGCCCTTGGGCACCAGATACGCAGTATTTT. The chain couples TRBV4-3 to TRBJ2-3, with TRBD1 matching over 8 bases. Germline V lookup: CDR1 LGHNA, CDR2 YSLEER. The length of the CDR3 is 18 residues. V lost 4 bases and J lost 4; bases outside the gene matches: 16.

The chain has TRBV6-6 and TRBJ2-3; D perhaps matches TRBD2 (6 bases). V lost 0 bases, J lost 1 base, and 11 bases lay in between. Per the germline V gene, CDR1 is MNHNY and CDR2 is SVGAGI (reference sequence). The CDR3 has 16 residues. CDR3 DNA: TGTGCCAGCAGTTACTCCTTCGCGGGGCGCACAGATACGCAGTATTTT. Translation gives CASSYSFAGRTDTQYF.

This chain connects TRBV7-9 to TRBJ2-3, with 10 positions matching TRBD2. The CDR3 is made up of 17 amino acids. With 0 bases clipped from V and 4 bases from J, the junction kept 7 bases outside the gene matches. In germline, CDR1 is SEHNR, CDR2 FQNEAQ (reference sequence). The CDR3 reads CASSLAVSSGSADTQYF. The CDR3 coding sequence is TGTGCCAGCAGCTTAGCTGTGTCTAGCGGGAGTGCAGATACGCAGTATTTT.

The J gene is TRBJ2-4, the V gene TRBV6-2 or TRBV6-3; perhaps D is TRBD1 or TRBD2 (6 bases each). The J call is uncertain, as TRBJ2-7 better fits the DNA end. The CDR3 totals 15 residues. The germline V gene has CDR1 MNHEY and CDR2 SVGEGT. The DNA for the CDR3 is TGTGCCAGCACCAGGGGAGGAGGGACCTGCTACGAGCAGTACTTC. It yields the protein CASTRGGGTCYEQYF.

V is TRBV7-2 and J is TRBJ2-7; D ambiguous. This CDR3 is 16 amino acids long. V gave up 5 bases and J gave up 5 bases, with 22 bases separating them. Germline-derived CDR1 and CDR2 are SGHTA and FQGNSA. CDR3 amino acids: CASSPRAASRSHEQYF. For the CDR3, the DNA is TGTGCCAGCAGCCCCCGCGCGGCTAGTAGGAGCCACGAGCAGTACTTC. Complete variable domain (other parts from reference TRBV7-2 and TRBJ2-7): GAGVSQSPSNKVTEKGKDVELRCDPISGHTALYWYRQSLGQGLEFLIYFQGNSAPDKSGLPSDRFSAERTGGSVSTLTIQRTQQEDSAVYLCASSPRAASRSHEQYFGPGTRLTVT.

This clonotype was seen just once. V usage is TRBV20-1 and J usage is TRBJ2-5; 9 positions match TRBD1. The V gene's germline CDR1 is DFQATT and CDR2 SNEGSKA (reference sequence). CDR3 size: 14 residues. V lost 5 bases, J lost 5 bases, and 9 bases stayed unmatched. CDR3 bases: TGCAGTGCTGAACAAACAGGGGGCAGTGAGACCCAGTACTTC. It translates to CSAEQTGGSETQYF.

This chain links TRBV4-1 with TRBJ1-2, with a weak D call TRBD1 (6 bases). The V gene's germline CDR1 is MGHRA and CDR2 YSYEKL. V dropped 0 bases and J dropped 4 bases, with 15 bases sitting between them. The CDR3 runs to 16 residues. The CDR3 here is CASSQDVTGTRYGYTF. CDR3 DNA: TGCGCCAGCAGCCAAGATGTAACAGGGACTCGCTATGGCTACACCTTC.

This clonotype was observed many times. The chain is built from TRBV10-1 and TRBJ2-5; D call uncertain. The J call may not be correct, given that the DNA end is closer to TRBJ2-7. This CDR3 contains 13 residues. Germline CDR1 WNHNN, CDR2 SYGVQD (reference sequence). This chain's CDR3 is CASSVGNADEQYF. The CDR3 DNA follows: TGCGCCAGCAGTGTAGGTAATGCCGACGAGCAGTACTTC.

This clonotype was found many times. For the CDR3, the DNA is TGCAGTGCTAGATCCCCAGGGGGGAATGAGCAGTTCTTC. This codes for CSARSPGGNEQFF. This rearrangement joins TRBV20-1 to TRBJ2-1; possibly TRBD1 for D (7 bases). Trimming pared 2 bases from V and 7 bases from J, leaving 12 bases between. This CDR3 is 13 amino acids long. Germline loops: CDR1 DFQATT, CDR2 SNEGSKA (reference sequence).

This clonotype was seen a few times. The chain uses TRBV7-9 and TRBJ2-7; 11 bases agree with TRBD1. CDR3 length: 15 amino acids. The V gene's germline CDR1 is SEHNR and CDR2 FQNEAQ (reference sequence). With 6 bases clipped from V and 4 bases from J, the junction kept 8 bases outside the gene matches. The CDR3 protein is CASSSSGQGAYEQYF. CDR3 nucleotide sequence: TGTGCCAGCAGTTCATCCGGACAGGGGGCATACGAGCAGTACTTC.

There are many counts of this clonotype. This rearrangement joins TRBV7-2 to TRBJ2-7; possible D gene TRBD2, 6 bases. Germline V gene data show CDR1 as SGHTA and CDR2 as FQGNSA. V was trimmed by 5 bases and J by 4 bases, leaving 18 bases between them. The CDR3 contains 15 residues. CDR3 sequence: CASSARLGRVYEQYF. DNA of the CDR3: TGTGCCAGCAGCGCCCGACTAGGTCGGGTTTACGAGCAGTACTTC.

This rearrangement joins TRBV5-1 to TRBJ2-7; D ambiguous. The germline V gene has CDR1 SGHRS and CDR2 YFSETQ. The germline V and J ends were trimmed by 6 bases and 5 bases, with 15 bases remaining between them. This CDR3 has 13 residues. The CDR3 bases are TGCGCCAGCAACCGTAGGTCTTCGCACGAGCAGTACTTC. Its translation: CASNRRSSHEQYF.